The rows below give T cell receptor beta chains drawn from one sample of a study of T-cell reconstitution after alpha-beta-depleted transplantation in children. One entry per CDR3 protein, called by TCRdb with MiXCR from the PCR reads. Of 450,000 to 600,000 distinct CDR3 sequences in the sample, 10% to 15% were seen once. The sequenced sample was PBMCs, mostly from graft donor cells, obtained 360 days after TCRalphabeta/CD19-depleted stem cell transplant. All receptors come from a male patient between 10 and 17 years old who had a stem cell transplant for acute myeloid leukemia, so the T cells may come from the graft donor. The CDR3 runs from the conserved cysteine through the conserved F or W. The D gene is left open where the match is weak. A clone size is listed for some rows: how often the clone was seen (once, few, many), or a class if it is expanded.

CDR3 protein: CASRTFVPARGKGSYNEQFF; CDR3 DNA: TGTGCCAGCCGAACCTTCGTTCCGGCTCGGGGAAAGGGCTCCTACAATGAGCAGTTCTTC; D gene: -; clone size: -; V gene: TRBV7-6; J gene: TRBJ2-1
CDR3 protein: CASSLAASGRAEQYF; CDR3 DNA: TGTGCCAGCAGCTTAGCGGCTAGCGGGAGGGCCGAGCAGTACTTC; D gene: TRBD2; clone size: -; V gene: TRBV7-2; J gene: TRBJ2-7
CDR3 protein: CASSPTGVDTEAFF; CDR3 DNA: TGTGCCAGCAGTCCCACAGGGGTTGACACTGAAGCTTTCTTT; D gene: TRBD1; clone size: many; V gene: TRBV12-3/TRBV12-4; J gene: TRBJ1-1
CDR3 protein: CASSPTVGEQFF; CDR3 DNA: TGTGCCAGCAGTCCAACGGTGGGTGAGCAGTTCTTC; D gene: -; clone size: few; V gene: TRBV7-2; J gene: TRBJ2-1
CDR3 protein: CASSSPQREIYSYEQYF; CDR3 DNA: TGTGCCAGCAGTTCCCCGCAGCGGGAGATTTACTCCTACGAGCAGTACTTC; D gene: TRBD2; clone size: -; V gene: TRBV28; J gene: TRBJ2-7
CDR3 protein: CSARIAGGIAETQYF; CDR3 DNA: TGCAGTGCGCGAATAGCGGGAGGTATCGCAGAGACCCAGTACTTC; D gene: TRBD2; clone size: -; V gene: TRBV20-1; J gene: TRBJ2-5
CDR3 protein: CASSVPPSWVAGELFF; CDR3 DNA: TGTGCCAGCAGCGTCCCCCCCAGTTGGGTCGCCGGGGAGCTGTTTTTT; D gene: -; clone size: many; V gene: TRBV9; J gene: TRBJ2-2
CDR3 protein: CSVAKTSGSATGELFF; CDR3 DNA: TGCAGCGTCGCAAAGACTAGCGGGAGTGCCACCGGGGAGCTGTTTTTT; D gene: TRBD2; clone size: -; V gene: TRBV29-1; J gene: TRBJ2-2
CDR3 protein: CSVDTGVGNTIYF; CDR3 DNA: TGCAGCGTGGACACAGGGGTAGGAAACACCATATATTTT; D gene: TRBD1; clone size: many; V gene: TRBV29-1; J gene: TRBJ1-3
CDR3 protein: CASSLEAAYEQYF; CDR3 DNA: TGTGCCAGCAGCTTAGAGGCCGCCTACGAGCAGTACTTC; D gene: -; clone size: many; V gene: TRBV7-9; J gene: TRBJ2-7
CDR3 protein: CASSTGTGRGISYEQYF; CDR3 DNA: TGTGCCAGCAGTACCGGGACCGGGAGAGGGATCTCCTACGAGCAGTACTTC; D gene: -; clone size: -; V gene: TRBV27; J gene: TRBJ2-7
CDR3 protein: CASSLWSDGATEAFF; CDR3 DNA: TGTGCCAGCAGCTTGTGGTCAGACGGTGCGACTGAAGCTTTCTTT; D gene: -; clone size: -; V gene: TRBV7-9; J gene: TRBJ1-1
CDR3 protein: CASRPGTLNEQFF; CDR3 DNA: TGTGCCAGCAGACCCGGGACCCTCAATGAGCAGTTCTTC; D gene: -; clone size: many; V gene: TRBV6-2/TRBV6-3; J gene: TRBJ2-1
CDR3 protein: CASSLFPLGPFF; CDR3 DNA: TGTGCCAGCAGTTTATTTCCCCTAGGTCCGTTCTTC; D gene: -; clone size: -; V gene: TRBV28; J gene: TRBJ2-1
CDR3 protein: CASSSVEDEQYF; CDR3 DNA: TGTGCCAGCAGTTCCGTGGAGGACGAGCAGTACTTC; D gene: -; clone size: many; V gene: TRBV6-5; J gene: TRBJ2-7
CDR3 protein: CASSPGGGYGYTF; CDR3 DNA: TGTGCCAGCAGCCCCGGGGGGGGTTATGGCTACACCTTC; D gene: -; clone size: many; V gene: TRBV28; J gene: TRBJ1-2
CDR3 protein: CAISSGTGIRDTQYF; CDR3 DNA: TGTGCCATCAGTTCCGGGACAGGGATCCGGGATACGCAGTATTTT; D gene: TRBD1; clone size: many; V gene: TRBV10-3; J gene: TRBJ2-3
CDR3 protein: CATSRANQPQHF; CDR3 DNA: TGTGCCACCAGCAGAGCCAACCAGCCCCAGCATTTT; D gene: -; clone size: -; V gene: TRBV15; J gene: TRBJ1-5
CDR3 protein: CSAALAGGFLQETQYF; CDR3 DNA: TGCAGCGCTGCACTAGCGGGAGGATTCCTTCAAGAGACCCAGTACTTC; D gene: TRBD2; clone size: many; V gene: TRBV29-1; J gene: TRBJ2-5
CDR3 protein: CSARRGVAGGDEQYF; CDR3 DNA: TGCAGTGCTAGACGCGGGGTAGCGGGAGGGGACGAGCAGTACTTC; D gene: TRBD2; clone size: -; V gene: TRBV20-1; J gene: TRBJ2-7
CDR3 protein: CSASSSTGEETQYF; CDR3 DNA: TGCAGTGCTAGTTCATCCACAGGGGAAGAGACCCAGTACTTC; D gene: TRBD1; clone size: few; V gene: TRBV20-1; J gene: TRBJ2-5
CDR3 protein: CASSLGASGSYNEQFF; CDR3 DNA: TGTGCCAGCAGCTTAGGCGCTAGCGGTTCCTACAATGAGCAGTTCTTC; D gene: TRBD2; clone size: -; V gene: TRBV7-2; J gene: TRBJ2-1
CDR3 protein: CASSSVWGGSYNEQFF; CDR3 DNA: TGCGCCAGCAGCTCGGTGTGGGGCGGATCCTACAATGAGCAGTTCTTC; D gene: -; clone size: -; V gene: TRBV5-1; J gene: TRBJ2-1
CDR3 protein: CASSLQGGLHNEQFF; CDR3 DNA: TGTGCCAGCAGCTTGCAGGGAGGCCTACACAATGAGCAGTTCTTC; D gene: -; clone size: few; V gene: TRBV7-9; J gene: TRBJ2-1
CDR3 protein: CASSVYLGQGINEQFF; CDR3 DNA: TGTGCCAGCAGCGTGTACTTGGGACAGGGGATTAATGAGCAGTTCTTC; D gene: TRBD1; clone size: few; V gene: TRBV9; J gene: TRBJ2-1
CDR3 protein: CASSPGPRLAGGIYYEQFF; CDR3 DNA: TGTGCCAGCAGTCCTGGGCCCCGACTAGCGGGAGGGATTTACTATGAGCAGTTCTTC; D gene: TRBD2; clone size: -; V gene: TRBV12-3/TRBV12-4; J gene: TRBJ2-1
CDR3 protein: CSARRGTRETQYF; CDR3 DNA: TGCAGTGCTAGGAGGGGGACTCGGGAGACCCAGTACTTC; D gene: -; clone size: -; V gene: TRBV20-1; J gene: TRBJ2-5
CDR3 protein: CASSPLAGGPNEQFF; CDR3 DNA: TGTGCCAGCTCACCTTTAGCGGGAGGGCCGAATGAGCAGTTCTTC; D gene: TRBD2; clone size: many; V gene: TRBV18; J gene: TRBJ2-1
CDR3 protein: CSVERDGTYEQYF; CDR3 DNA: TGCAGCGTTGAACGAGACGGAACCTACGAGCAGTACTTC; D gene: -; clone size: -; V gene: TRBV29-1; J gene: TRBJ2-7
CDR3 protein: CSVARGAYEQYF; CDR3 DNA: TGCAGCGTTGCGAGGGGGGCTTACGAGCAGTACTTC; D gene: -; clone size: -; V gene: TRBV29-1; J gene: TRBJ2-7
CDR3 protein: CASSPYTSGRSEQYF; CDR3 DNA: TGTGCCAGCAGCCCGTATACTAGCGGGAGAAGCGAGCAGTACTTC; D gene: TRBD2; clone size: -; V gene: TRBV7-2; J gene: TRBJ2-7
CDR3 protein: CASSLARVRESFDTQYF; CDR3 DNA: TGTGCCAGCAGCTTAGCGCGGGTGCGGGAATCGTTCGATACGCAGTATTTT; D gene: -; clone size: -; V gene: TRBV7-4; J gene: TRBJ2-3
CDR3 protein: CASSPLGAAYEQYF; CDR3 DNA: TGCGCCAGCAGCCCTCTTGGAGCGGCCTACGAGCAGTACTTC; D gene: -; clone size: few; V gene: TRBV5-1; J gene: TRBJ2-7
CDR3 protein: CSVPPSGPFTGELFF; CDR3 DNA: TGCAGCGTCCCGCCTAGCGGGCCGTTCACCGGGGAGCTGTTTTTT; D gene: TRBD2; clone size: -; V gene: TRBV29-1; J gene: TRBJ2-2
CDR3 protein: CASSQWGGTDTQYF; CDR3 DNA: TGTGCCAGCAGCCAATGGGGCGGCACAGATACGCAGTATTTT; D gene: -; clone size: -; V gene: TRBV3-1; J gene: TRBJ2-3
CDR3 protein: CASSMTGGYTF; CDR3 DNA: TGTGCCAGCAGTATGACAGGTGGCTACACCTTC; D gene: -; clone size: many; V gene: TRBV12-3/TRBV12-4; J gene: TRBJ1-2
CDR3 protein: CASSPPGLLNTEAFF; CDR3 DNA: TGTGCCAGCAGTCCTCCCGGGCTTTTGAACACTGAAGCTTTCTTT; D gene: -; clone size: -; V gene: TRBV28; J gene: TRBJ1-1
CDR3 protein: CASSPQRGSNQPQHF; CDR3 DNA: TGTGCCAGCAGCCCCCAGAGGGGCAGCAATCAGCCCCAGCATTTT; D gene: -; clone size: few; V gene: TRBV12-3/TRBV12-4; J gene: TRBJ1-5
CDR3 protein: CSAGPLGTHTGELFF; CDR3 DNA: TGCAGTGCTGGCCCCCTCGGGACACACACCGGGGAGCTGTTTTTT; D gene: -; clone size: -; V gene: TRBV20-1; J gene: TRBJ2-2
CDR3 protein: CASSHPLAGYNEQFF; CDR3 DNA: TGTGCCAGCAGCCATCCACTAGCGGGGTACAATGAGCAGTTCTTC; D gene: TRBD2; clone size: -; V gene: TRBV28; J gene: TRBJ2-1
CDR3 protein: CASSQGRDEEGTEAFF; CDR3 DNA: TGTGCCAGCAGCCAGGGTAGGGATGAGGAAGGCACTGAAGCTTTCTTT; D gene: -; clone size: -; V gene: TRBV7-6; J gene: TRBJ1-1
CDR3 protein: CATSRVGTSGGYEQYF; CDR3 DNA: TGTGCCACCAGCAGAGTTGGGACTAGCGGTGGATACGAGCAGTACTTC; D gene: TRBD2; clone size: few; V gene: TRBV15; J gene: TRBJ2-7
CDR3 protein: CASSLRDPNTGELFF; CDR3 DNA: TGCGCCAGCAGCCTACGAGACCCGAACACCGGGGAGCTGTTTTTT; D gene: -; clone size: many; V gene: TRBV5-1; J gene: TRBJ2-2
CDR3 protein: CAIKPASSTGELFF; CDR3 DNA: TGTGCCATCAAACCGGCAAGCAGCACCGGGGAGCTGTTTTTT; D gene: -; clone size: few; V gene: TRBV10-3; J gene: TRBJ2-2
CDR3 protein: CSASGQLYEQYF; CDR3 DNA: TGCAGTGCTAGCGGACAGTTATACGAGCAGTACTTC; D gene: -; clone size: -; V gene: TRBV20-1; J gene: TRBJ2-7
CDR3 protein: CASTPRAPNEQFF; CDR3 DNA: TGTGCCAGCACCCCAAGGGCTCCCAATGAGCAGTTCTTC; D gene: -; clone size: many; V gene: TRBV11-1; J gene: TRBJ2-1
CDR3 protein: CASSHTLAGGPTWDEQFF; CDR3 DNA: TGCGCCAGCAGTCATACCCTAGCGGGAGGGCCTACGTGGGATGAGCAGTTCTTC; D gene: TRBD2; clone size: -; V gene: TRBV23-1; J gene: TRBJ2-1
CDR3 protein: CASSAPMGMNTEAFF; CDR3 DNA: TGTGCCAGCAGTGCCCCGATGGGGATGAACACTGAAGCTTTCTTT; D gene: -; clone size: -; V gene: TRBV25-1; J gene: TRBJ1-1
CDR3 protein: CASSLGSGDNNEQFF; CDR3 DNA: TGTGCCAGCAGTTTGGGAAGCGGGGATAACAATGAGCAGTTCTTC; D gene: TRBD2; clone size: many; V gene: TRBV12-3/TRBV12-4; J gene: TRBJ2-1
CDR3 protein: CASSYETGAPYEQYF; CDR3 DNA: TGTGCCAGCAGTTACGAGACAGGGGCCCCATACGAGCAGTACTTC; D gene: TRBD1; clone size: few; V gene: TRBV6-5; J gene: TRBJ2-7
CDR3 protein: CASSLVVTAGGGNQPQHF; CDR3 DNA: TGTGCCAGCAGTTTAGTGGTCACCGCGGGCGGCGGCAATCAGCCCCAGCATTTT; D gene: -; clone size: -; V gene: TRBV12-3/TRBV12-4; J gene: TRBJ1-5
CDR3 protein: CSVDRGRTGELFF; CDR3 DNA: TGCAGCGTCGACAGGGGGCGAACCGGGGAGCTGTTTTTT; D gene: TRBD1; clone size: many; V gene: TRBV29-1; J gene: TRBJ2-2
CDR3 protein: CAITHGTATDTQYF; CDR3 DNA: TGTGCCATCACCCATGGGACAGCCACAGATACGCAGTATTTT; D gene: TRBD1; clone size: few; V gene: TRBV10-3; J gene: TRBJ2-3
CDR3 protein: CSARLTSGRVSHEQYF; CDR3 DNA: TGCAGTGCTAGACTGACTAGCGGGAGGGTTAGCCACGAGCAGTACTTC; D gene: TRBD2; clone size: -; V gene: TRBV20-1; J gene: TRBJ2-7
CDR3 protein: CASRLLEDEQYF; CDR3 DNA: TGTGCCAGCAGGCTACTAGAGGACGAGCAGTACTTC; D gene: -; clone size: -; V gene: TRBV6-5; J gene: TRBJ2-7